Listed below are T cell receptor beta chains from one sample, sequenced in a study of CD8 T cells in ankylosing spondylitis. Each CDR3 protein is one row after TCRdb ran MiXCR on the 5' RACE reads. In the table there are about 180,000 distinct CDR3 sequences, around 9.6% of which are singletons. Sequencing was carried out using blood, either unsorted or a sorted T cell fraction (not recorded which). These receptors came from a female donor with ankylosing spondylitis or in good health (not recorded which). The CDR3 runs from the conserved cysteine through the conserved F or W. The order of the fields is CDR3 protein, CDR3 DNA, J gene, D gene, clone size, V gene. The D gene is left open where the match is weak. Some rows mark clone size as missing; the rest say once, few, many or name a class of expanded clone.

CDR3: CASSQERGAPLSEQYF
DNA: TGCGCCAGCAGCCAAGAGCGTGGGGCTCCTTTGTCTGAGCAGTACTTC
J: TRBJ2-7
D: NA
size: once
V: TRBV4-1

CDR3: CSPNRGGDTEAFF
DNA: TGCAGCCCAAATAGAGGAGGGGACACTGAAGCTTTCTTT
J: TRBJ1-1
D: NA
size: NA
V: TRBV20-1

CDR3: CASSQAPLSGGSLYEQYF
DNA: TGCGCCAGCAGCCAAGCCCCTTTGAGTGGCGGGAGTCTATACGAGCAGTACTTC
J: TRBJ2-7
D: TRBD2
size: NA
V: TRBV4-3

CDR3: CASSEGPGLTGMETQYF
DNA: TGCGCCAGCAGTGAAGGGCCGGGGCTTACAGGGATGGAGACCCAGTACTTC
J: TRBJ2-5
D: NA
size: NA
V: TRBV10-1

CDR3: CASESEAFF
DNA: TGTGCCAGCGAAAGTGAAGCTTTCTTT
J: TRBJ1-1
D: NA
size: few
V: TRBV27

CDR3: CASSAGGGYGYTF
DNA: TGTGCCAGCAGCGCAGGGGGCGGCTATGGCTACACCTTC
J: TRBJ1-2
D: TRBD1
size: NA
V: TRBV5-6

CDR3: CASSLVPRYGYTF
DNA: TGTGCCAGCAGTTTAGTCCCCCGCTATGGCTACACCTTC
J: TRBJ1-2
D: NA
size: NA
V: TRBV12-3/TRBV12-4

CDR3: CASSEAYSYNEQFF
DNA: TGTGCCAGCAGTGAAGCATACAGTTACAATGAGCAGTTCTTC
J: TRBJ2-1
D: NA
size: many
V: TRBV2

CDR3: CASSPVGLAGGLSDFTDTQYF
DNA: TGCGCCAGCAGCCCCGTAGGACTAGCGGGAGGTCTTTCGGATTTCACAGATACGCAGTATTTT
J: TRBJ2-3
D: TRBD2
size: few
V: TRBV5-1

CDR3: CSARGNAGTGPDEQYF
DNA: TGCAGTGCTAGAGGAAACGCGGGGACAGGACCGGACGAGCAGTACTTC
J: TRBJ2-7
D: TRBD1
size: many
V: TRBV20-1

CDR3: CASSLKETQYF
DNA: TGTGCCAGCAGTTTAAAGGAGACCCAGTACTTC
J: TRBJ2-5
D: NA
size: many
V: TRBV28

CDR3: CASSSRDSNQPQHF
DNA: TGTGCCAGCAGCTCCCGGGACAGCAATCAGCCCCAGCATTTT
J: TRBJ1-5
D: NA
size: few
V: TRBV7-9

CDR3: CASSTRTGAREKLFF
DNA: TGTGCCAGCAGCACGAGGACAGGGGCGCGTGAAAAACTGTTTTTT
J: TRBJ1-4
D: TRBD1
size: NA
V: TRBV11-2

CDR3: CASSPTPRQGESYEQYF
DNA: TGTGCCAGCAGCCCCACGCCCAGACAGGGGGAATCCTACGAGCAGTACTTC
J: TRBJ2-7
D: TRBD1
size: NA
V: TRBV9

CDR3: CASSQGTGETQYF
DNA: TGCGCCAGCAGCCAAGGGACAGGGGAGACCCAGTACTTC
J: TRBJ2-5
D: TRBD1
size: few
V: TRBV4-3

CDR3: CASSPTAGVGNEQFF
DNA: TGTGCCAGCAGCCCGACGGCGGGAGTAGGCAATGAGCAGTTCTTC
J: TRBJ2-1
D: TRBD2
size: NA
V: TRBV28

CDR3: CASSVQGDPTRNTIYF
DNA: TGTGCCAGCAGCGTACAGGGGGATCCTACGAGAAACACCATATATTTT
J: TRBJ1-3
D: TRBD1
size: few
V: TRBV7-9

CDR3: CASSESGSHFVEAFF
DNA: TGTGCCAGCAGTGAATCCGGGTCACATTTTGTTGAAGCTTTCTTT
J: TRBJ1-1
D: NA
size: few
V: TRBV25-1

CDR3: CASSHTTPVGQGTFGANVLTF
DNA: TGTGCCAGCAGCCACACTACCCCGGTGGGACAGGGAACGTTTGGGGCCAACGTCCTGACTTTC
J: TRBJ2-6
D: TRBD1
size: NA
V: TRBV9

CDR3: CASSYRGQGGMNTEAFF
DNA: TGTGCCAGCAGTTACAGAGGACAGGGGGGAATGAACACTGAAGCTTTCTTT
J: TRBJ1-1
D: TRBD1
size: few
V: TRBV6-5

CDR3: CASGLMGPGEADTQYF
DNA: TGTGCTAGTGGTTTGATGGGACCCGGAGAGGCAGATACGCAGTATTTT
J: TRBJ2-3
D: NA
size: few
V: TRBV12-5

CDR3: CASSGGGTTGELFF
DNA: TGCGCCAGCAGTGGAGGTGGGACCACCGGGGAGCTGTTTTTT
J: TRBJ2-2
D: NA
size: many
V: TRBV10-2

CDR3: CASSPTGASSHEQYF
DNA: TGTGCCAGCAGTCCCACAGGAGCTAGTAGCCACGAGCAGTACTTC
J: TRBJ2-7
D: NA
size: few
V: TRBV27

CDR3: CASSIGTPGEQFF
DNA: TGTGCCAGTAGTATCGGGACCCCCGGTGAGCAGTTCTTC
J: TRBJ2-1
D: NA
size: NA
V: TRBV19

CDR3: CASRAVRGGHQPQHF
DNA: TGTGCCAGCAGAGCGGTACGAGGGGGCCATCAGCCCCAGCATTTT
J: TRBJ1-5
D: TRBD1
size: NA
V: TRBV28

CDR3: CASSQDSNTIYF
DNA: TGTGCCAGCAGCCAAGATAGCAACACCATATATTTT
J: TRBJ1-3
D: NA
size: few
V: TRBV4-2

CDR3: CASSLRGQGSSEQFF
DNA: TGTGCCAGCAGTTTAAGGGGACAGGGGTCGTCTGAGCAGTTCTTC
J: TRBJ2-1
D: TRBD1
size: NA
V: TRBV28

CDR3: CAWAGGGVNYGYTF
DNA: TGTGCCTGGGCCGGGGGGGGAGTTAACTATGGCTACACCTTC
J: TRBJ1-2
D: NA
size: NA
V: TRBV30

CDR3: CASSLLAGEGNEQFF
DNA: TGTGCCAGCAGCCTCCTAGCGGGAGAAGGCAATGAGCAGTTCTTC
J: TRBJ2-1
D: TRBD2
size: many
V: TRBV11-2

CDR3: CSARGTNGTKAFF
DNA: TGCAGTGCTAGGGGCACAAACGGAACGAAAGCTTTCTTT
J: TRBJ1-1
D: NA
size: NA
V: TRBV20-1

CDR3: CASSLEGLEAFF
DNA: TGTGCCAGCAGCTTAGAAGGACTCGAAGCTTTCTTT
J: TRBJ1-1
D: NA
size: NA
V: TRBV7-9

CDR3: CASSASGRSLTDTQYF
DNA: TGTGCCAGCAGCGCTAGCGGGAGGTCCCTCACAGATACGCAGTATTTT
J: TRBJ2-3
D: TRBD2
size: few
V: TRBV7-3

CDR3: CASSKSPKREPGNEQFF
DNA: TGTGCCAGCAGCAAAAGCCCGAAGCGGGAGCCCGGCAATGAGCAGTTCTTC
J: TRBJ2-1
D: NA
size: many
V: TRBV21-1

CDR3: CASSEGTDPEAFF
DNA: TGCGCCAGCAGCGAAGGGACAGATCCCGAAGCTTTCTTT
J: TRBJ1-1
D: TRBD1
size: many
V: TRBV5-1

CDR3: CSPERAVSEELFF
DNA: TGCAGCCCAGAGCGGGCAGTAAGTGAGGAGCTGTTTTTT
J: TRBJ2-2
D: NA
size: few
V: TRBV20-1

CDR3: CASRRSTTGLNTEAFF
DNA: TGTGCCAGCAGACGAAGCACCACAGGTTTGAACACTGAAGCTTTCTTT
J: TRBJ1-1
D: NA
size: few
V: TRBV21-1

CDR3: CASSEDGPRDTQYF
DNA: TGCGCCAGCAGTGAGGATGGGCCCCGGGATACGCAGTATTTT
J: TRBJ2-3
D: NA
size: many
V: TRBV10-1

CDR3: CASSPTGSPDTQYF
DNA: TGCGCCAGCAGCCCGACCGGGAGTCCAGATACGCAGTATTTT
J: TRBJ2-3
D: NA
size: few
V: TRBV5-1

CDR3: CASSLDRSYEQYF
DNA: TGCGCCAGCAGCTTGGACAGATCCTACGAGCAGTACTTC
J: TRBJ2-7
D: NA
size: few
V: TRBV5-1

CDR3: CASSGTGDLEQYF
DNA: TGTGCCAGCAGCGGGACAGGGGATCTCGAGCAGTACTTC
J: TRBJ2-7
D: TRBD1
size: NA
V: TRBV9

CDR3: CASSHPTGGSYNEQFF
DNA: TGCGCCAGCAGCCACCCGACAGGGGGATCCTACAATGAGCAGTTCTTC
J: TRBJ2-1
D: TRBD1
size: NA
V: TRBV4-3

CDR3: CASSFIGGGVGEQYF
DNA: TGTGCCAGCAGCTTCATCGGAGGGGGGGTCGGCGAGCAGTACTTC
J: TRBJ2-7
D: NA
size: many
V: TRBV5-6

CDR3: CASSLGVRAGSTEAFF
DNA: TGTGCCAGCAGTTTAGGGGTCCGGGCAGGGAGTACTGAAGCTTTCTTT
J: TRBJ1-1
D: NA
size: many
V: TRBV27

CDR3: CASSKTRTCTDTQYF
DNA: TGTGCCAGCAGCAAAACACGGACTTGCACAGATACGCAGTATTTT
J: TRBJ2-3
D: NA
size: few
V: TRBV21-1

CDR3: CASSLTSGSLDTQYF
DNA: TGTGCCAGCAGTTTGACTAGCGGGAGTTTAGATACGCAGTATTTT
J: TRBJ2-3
D: TRBD2
size: NA
V: TRBV28

CDR3: CASSLTSGSSDTQYF
DNA: TGTGCCAGCAGCTTAACTAGCGGGAGTTCAGATACGCAGTATTTT
J: TRBJ2-3
D: TRBD2
size: NA
V: TRBV7-2

CDR3: CASSQLAATYEQYF
DNA: TGTGCCAGCAGCCAATTAGCGGCAACCTACGAGCAGTACTTC
J: TRBJ2-7
D: NA
size: NA
V: TRBV14

CDR3: CASSQGTSGGQPQHF
DNA: TGCGCCAGCAGCCAAGGGACCTCCGGAGGGCAGCCCCAGCATTTT
J: TRBJ1-5
D: NA
size: few
V: TRBV4-3

CDR3: CASSSRDWHNEQFF
DNA: TGTGCCAGCAGCTCCCGGGACTGGCACAATGAGCAGTTCTTC
J: TRBJ2-1
D: NA
size: NA
V: TRBV7-6

CDR3: CASSLGTLTNEQFF
DNA: TGTGCCAGCAGTTTAGGGACATTAACTAATGAGCAGTTCTTC
J: TRBJ2-1
D: NA
size: NA
V: TRBV27

CDR3: CASSYQIAKGGTDTQYF
DNA: TGTGCCAGCAGTTACCAAATAGCGAAAGGGGGCACAGATACGCAGTATTTT
J: TRBJ2-3
D: NA
size: few
V: TRBV6-2/TRBV6-3

CDR3: CASSLNDNSPLHF
DNA: TGCGCCAGCAGCCTGAACGATAATTCACCCCTCCACTTT
J: TRBJ1-6
D: NA
size: many
V: TRBV4-3

CDR3: CASPFGGELFF
DNA: TGTGCCAGCCCCTTTGGCGGGGAGCTGTTTTTT
J: TRBJ2-2
D: NA
size: few
V: TRBV7-9

CDR3: CASRDVDKMNTEAFF
DNA: TGTGCCTCCCGGGACGTCGATAAAATGAACACTGAAGCTTTCTTT
J: TRBJ1-1
D: NA
size: many
V: TRBV28